In its sample, the clone carrying this TCR beta chain was seen once. Its specificity is unknown. Looked up from germline, CDR1 is SNHLY and CDR2 is FYNNEI. V shed 8 bases and J shed 3 bases, with 8 bases lying between them. The CDR3 length is 11 residues. The sample comes from a study of T cells in localized non-small cell lung cancer. General observations from the study: Heterogeneity stays possible, as sequencing covered only one tumor region. Uninvolved adjacent lung had more T cell clonality than any other tissue, topping tumor. Higher adjacent-lung clonality was associated with shorter survival. Median roughly 57 top-100 tumor clones were shared with paired adjacent lung.

TCRdb keeps only in-frame clones here, not all; method: immunoSEQ multiplex PCR. This sample has roughly 30,000 clones, with approximately 90% found just once. The material was peripheral blood mononuclear cells, obtained before any cancer treatment. The clonotype originates from a woman aged 35 to 69 with stage III lung adenocarcinoma. The rearrangement joins TRBV2 to TRBJ2-7; no clear D gene. CDR3 loop: CASSGVYEQYF. Here the CDR3 DNA reads TGTGCCAGCTCTGGGGTCTACGAGCAGTACTTC.